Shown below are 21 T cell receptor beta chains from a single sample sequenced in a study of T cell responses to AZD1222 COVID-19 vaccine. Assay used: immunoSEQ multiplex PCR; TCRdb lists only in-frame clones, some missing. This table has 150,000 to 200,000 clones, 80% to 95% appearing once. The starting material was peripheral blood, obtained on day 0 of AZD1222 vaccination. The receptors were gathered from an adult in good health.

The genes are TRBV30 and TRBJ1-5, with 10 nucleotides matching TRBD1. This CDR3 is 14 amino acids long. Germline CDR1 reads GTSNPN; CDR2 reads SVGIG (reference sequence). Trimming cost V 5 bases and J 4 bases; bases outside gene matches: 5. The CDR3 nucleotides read TGTGCCTGGGAGGGACAGGGGCTGAATCAGCCCCAGCATTTT. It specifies CAWEGQGLNQPQHF.

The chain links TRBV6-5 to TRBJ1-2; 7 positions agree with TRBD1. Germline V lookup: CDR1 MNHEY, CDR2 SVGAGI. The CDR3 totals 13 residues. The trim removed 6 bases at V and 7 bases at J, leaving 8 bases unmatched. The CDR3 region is CASSIQGPLGYTF. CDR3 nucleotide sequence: TGTGCCAGCAGCATACAGGGGCCACTTGGCTACACCTTC.

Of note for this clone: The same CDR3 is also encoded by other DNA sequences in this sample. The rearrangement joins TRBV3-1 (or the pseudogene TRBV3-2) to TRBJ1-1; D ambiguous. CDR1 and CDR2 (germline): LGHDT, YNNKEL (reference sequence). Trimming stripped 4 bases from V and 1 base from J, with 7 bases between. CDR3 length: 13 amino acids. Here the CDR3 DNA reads TGTGCCAGCAGCCGGACGGAGAACACTGAAGCTTTCTTT. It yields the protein CASSRTENTEAFF.

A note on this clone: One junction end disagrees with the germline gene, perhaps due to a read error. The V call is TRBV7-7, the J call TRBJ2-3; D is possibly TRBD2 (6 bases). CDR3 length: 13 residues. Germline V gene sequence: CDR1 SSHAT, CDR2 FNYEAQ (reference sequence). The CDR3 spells CASSSTGADTQYF. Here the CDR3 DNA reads TGTGCTAGCAGCTCGACGGGGGCAGATACGCAGTATTTT.

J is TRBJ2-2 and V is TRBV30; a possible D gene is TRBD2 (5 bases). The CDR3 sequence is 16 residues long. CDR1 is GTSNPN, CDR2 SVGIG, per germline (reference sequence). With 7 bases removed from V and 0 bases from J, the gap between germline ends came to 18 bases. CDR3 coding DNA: TGTGCCTCCCTAGGCCCTAGCCCCGCGAACACCGGGGAGCTGTTTTTT. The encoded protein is CASLGPSPANTGELFF.

The CDR3 DNA follows: TGTGCCAGCAGCTTAGGCCAGGGGGCGTTTAATGAGCAGTTCTTC. This gives the protein CASSLGQGAFNEQFF. The J gene is TRBJ2-1, the V gene TRBV7-8; 8 bases are a match to TRBD1. Unmatched junction bases numbered 6, after V lost 1 base and J lost 7 bases. The germline gives CDR1 SGHVS, CDR2 FQNEAQ. The CDR3 has 15 amino acids.

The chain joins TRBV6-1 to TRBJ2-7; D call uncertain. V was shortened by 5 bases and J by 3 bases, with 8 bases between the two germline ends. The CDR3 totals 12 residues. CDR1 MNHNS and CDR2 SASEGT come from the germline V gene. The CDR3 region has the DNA TGTGCCAGCAGTTGGCGGTACTACGAGCAGTACTTC. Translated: CASSWRYYEQYF.

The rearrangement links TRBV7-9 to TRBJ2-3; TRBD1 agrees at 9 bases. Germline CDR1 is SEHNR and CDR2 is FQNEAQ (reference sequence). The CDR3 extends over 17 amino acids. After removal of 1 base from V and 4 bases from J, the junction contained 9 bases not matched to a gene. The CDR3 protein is CASSLGDRVLKSDTQYF. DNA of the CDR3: TGTGCCAGCAGCTTAGGGGACAGGGTTCTGAAGTCAGATACGCAGTATTTT.

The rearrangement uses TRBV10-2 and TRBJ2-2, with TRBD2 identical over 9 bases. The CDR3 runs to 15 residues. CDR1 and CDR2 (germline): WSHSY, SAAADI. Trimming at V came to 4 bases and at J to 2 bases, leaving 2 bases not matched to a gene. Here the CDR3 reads CASSASGVNTGELFF. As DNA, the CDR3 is TGCGCCAGCAGTGCTAGCGGGGTAAACACCGGGGAGCTGTTTTTT.

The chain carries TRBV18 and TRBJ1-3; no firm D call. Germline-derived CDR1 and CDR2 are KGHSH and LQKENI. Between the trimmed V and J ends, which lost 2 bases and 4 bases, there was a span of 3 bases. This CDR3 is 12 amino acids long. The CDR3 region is CASSPDGNTIYF. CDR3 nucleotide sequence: TGTGCCAGCTCACCAGACGGAAACACCATATATTTT.

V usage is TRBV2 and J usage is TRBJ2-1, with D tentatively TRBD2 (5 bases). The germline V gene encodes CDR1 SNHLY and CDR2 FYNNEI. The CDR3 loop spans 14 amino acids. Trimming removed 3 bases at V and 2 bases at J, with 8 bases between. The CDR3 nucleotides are TGTGCCAGCAGTGACGGGGTGACCTACAATGAGCAGTTCTTC. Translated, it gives CASSDGVTYNEQFF.

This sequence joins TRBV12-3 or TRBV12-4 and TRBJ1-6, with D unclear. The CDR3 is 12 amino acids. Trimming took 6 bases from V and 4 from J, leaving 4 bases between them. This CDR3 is CASRFYNSPLHF. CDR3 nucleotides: TGTGCCAGCAGGTTTTATAATTCACCCCTCCACTTT.

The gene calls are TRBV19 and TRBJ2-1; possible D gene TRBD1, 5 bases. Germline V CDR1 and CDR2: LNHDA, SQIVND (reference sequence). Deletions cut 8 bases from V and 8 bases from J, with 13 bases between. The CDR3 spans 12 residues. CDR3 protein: CASESRGDEQFF. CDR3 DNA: TGTGCCAGTGAAAGTAGGGGCGATGAGCAGTTCTTC.

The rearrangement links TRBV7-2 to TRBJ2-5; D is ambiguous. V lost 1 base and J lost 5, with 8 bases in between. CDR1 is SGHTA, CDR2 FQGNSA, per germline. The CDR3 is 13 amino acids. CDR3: CASSLVGSETQYF. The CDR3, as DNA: TGTGCCAGCAGCTTAGTAGGCTCCGAGACCCAGTACTTC.

As DNA, the CDR3 is TGTGCCAGCAGTGCGAGGGACCGATACACTGAAGCTTTCTTT. Its protein is CASSARDRYTEAFF. The rearrangement links TRBV25-1 to TRBJ1-1; a weak D match, TRBD1 (5 bases). The CDR3 loop spans 14 amino acids. Germline V gene lookup returns CDR1 MGHDK and CDR2 SYGVNS. Trimming took 4 bases from V and 3 from J, leaving 12 bases between them. Full variable domain (remainder filled in from reference TRBV25-1 and TRBJ1-1): EADIYQTPRYLVIGTGKKITLECSQTMGHDKMYWYQQDPGMELHLIHYSYGVNSTEKGDLSSESTVSRIRTEHFPLTLESARPSHTSQYLCASSARDRYTEAFFGQGTRLTVV.

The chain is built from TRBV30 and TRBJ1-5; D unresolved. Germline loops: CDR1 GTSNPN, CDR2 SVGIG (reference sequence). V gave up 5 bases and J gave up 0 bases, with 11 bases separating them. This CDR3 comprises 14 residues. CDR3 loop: CAWLGGSSNQPQHF. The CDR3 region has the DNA TGTGCCTGGTTGGGCGGGAGTAGCAATCAGCCCCAGCATTTT.

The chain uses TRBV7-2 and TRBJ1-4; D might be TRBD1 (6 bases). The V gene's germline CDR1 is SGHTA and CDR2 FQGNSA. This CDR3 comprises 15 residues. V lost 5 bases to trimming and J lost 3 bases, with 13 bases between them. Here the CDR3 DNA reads TGTGCCAGCAGCCTTTACAGGGTCCCTAATGAAAAACTGTTTTTT. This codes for CASSLYRVPNEKLFF.

CDR3 region: CASSPDNSGYEQYF. For the CDR3, the DNA is TGTGCCAGTAGTCCGGATAATAGCGGCTACGAGCAGTACTTC. The rearrangement uses TRBV19 and TRBJ2-7; D possibly corresponds to TRBD2 (6 bases). The CDR3 is 14 residues long. Germline V gene data show CDR1 as LNHDA and CDR2 as SQIVND (reference sequence). V was trimmed by 5 bases and J by 3 bases, leaving 14 bases between them.

CDR3 loop: CASSPTQRGNQPQHF. CDR3 nucleotide sequence: TGTGCCAGCAGCCCGACTCAGAGGGGCAATCAGCCCCAGCATTTT. V gene TRBV2 combines with J gene TRBJ1-5, with D unclear. The length of the CDR3 is 15 residues. Germline V lookup: CDR1 SNHLY, CDR2 FYNNEI. Trimming pared 6 bases from V and 2 bases from J, leaving 14 bases between. The variable domain in full, with the rest retrieved from reference TRBV2 and TRBJ1-5, is EPEVTQTPSHQVTQMGQEVILRCVPISNHLYFYWYRQILGQKVEFLVSFYNNEISEKSEIFDDQFSVERPDGSNFTLKIRSTKLEDSAMYFCASSPTQRGNQPQHFGDGTRLSIL.

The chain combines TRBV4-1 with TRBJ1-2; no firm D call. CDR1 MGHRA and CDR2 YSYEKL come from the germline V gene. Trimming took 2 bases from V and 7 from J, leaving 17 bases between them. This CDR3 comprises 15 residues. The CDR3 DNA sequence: TGCGCCAGCAGCCAAAAAAATGACCCCGGGATTGGCTACACCTTC. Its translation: CASSQKNDPGIGYTF.

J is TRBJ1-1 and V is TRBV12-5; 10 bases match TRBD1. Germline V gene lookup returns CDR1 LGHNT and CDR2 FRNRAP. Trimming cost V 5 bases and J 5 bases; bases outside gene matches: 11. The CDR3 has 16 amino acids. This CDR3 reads CASGPRQGAGWTEAFF. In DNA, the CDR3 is TGTGCTAGTGGTCCTCGACAGGGGGCTGGCTGGACTGAAGCTTTCTTT.